These 7 T cell receptor beta chains were sequenced from one sample in a study of CD8+CD57+ T cells in acquired aplastic anemia. Patients picked for sequencing had shown CD8+CD57+ cell expansion detected by flow cytometry. Genomic DNA acted as the template from which TCR beta VDJ combination and CDR3 sequence profiling were carried out. TCRdb used MiXCR to reprocess the reads, holding one entry per CDR3 protein. The profile shows 160,000 or so distinct CDR3 sequences, about 45% of them singletons. The sequenced material came from sorted CD4+, CD8+, or CD8+CD57+ T cells (not recorded which) from PBMCs. The source of these receptors is a human donor with aplastic anemia.

The chain joins TRBV29-1 to TRBJ2-7, with D possibly matching TRBD1 (6 bases). CDR1 is SQVTM and CDR2 is ANQGSEA in the germline V gene. This CDR3 is built from 13 residues. V lost 4 bases and J lost 3, with 13 bases in between. In DNA form, the CDR3 reads TGCAGCGTTGGAACGGACAGCGGCTACGAGCAGTACTTC. Translated, it gives CSVGTDSGYEQYF.

This clonotype has ten or more counts. This chain's CDR3 is CAISDWSGTYNEQFF. For the CDR3, the DNA is TGTGCCATCAGTGACTGGTCGGGCACCTACAATGAGCAGTTCTTC. The genes are TRBV10-3 and TRBJ2-1; D is unresolved. Germline V gene sequence: CDR1 ENHRY, CDR2 SYGVKD. The CDR3 contains 15 residues. Between the trimmed V and J ends, which lost 3 bases and 2 bases, there was a span of 11 bases.

The rearrangement joins TRBV12-3 or TRBV12-4 to TRBJ2-7, with 7 nucleotides matching TRBD2. The V and J ends lost 3 bases and 5 bases, in that order; junction bases with no gene match: 4. The CDR3 is 13 residues long. The CDR3 protein is CASSFGEGDEQYF. CDR3 nucleotides: TGTGCCAGCAGTTTCGGGGAGGGTGACGAGCAGTACTTC.

The J gene is TRBJ2-7, the V gene TRBV15; TRBD2 aligns across 13 bases. J lost 4 bases, V lost 4 bases, and 4 bases had no gene match. The CDR3 contains 15 residues. Germline V gene data show CDR1 as LNHNV and CDR2 as YYDKDF (reference sequence). CDR3 in amino acids: CATSIGTSGIYEQYF. The CDR3 DNA sequence: TGTGCCACCAGCATAGGGACTAGCGGGATATACGAGCAGTACTTC.

The chain has TRBV7-3 and TRBJ2-1; D not certain. CDR1 is SGHTA and CDR2 is FQGTGA in the germline V gene. V was cut by 2 bases and J by 2 bases, with 10 bases left in between. The CDR3 consists of 15 residues. For the CDR3, the DNA is TGTGCCAGCAGCTTAGAAAGCCAGCCCTACAATGAGCAGTTCTTC. Translating gives CASSLESQPYNEQFF.

This clonotype was detected ten times or more. The chain recombines TRBV6-2 or TRBV6-3 with TRBJ2-3, with D perhaps matching TRBD1 (5 bases). The CDR3 extends over 16 amino acids. Germline V lookup: CDR1 MNHEY, CDR2 SVGEGT. Deletions cut 2 bases from V and 0 bases from J, with 12 bases between. The CDR3 loop reads CASSYRPGASTDTQYF. In DNA, the CDR3 is TGTGCCAGCAGTTACCGCCCTGGGGCAAGCACAGATACGCAGTATTTT.

This clonotype was counted ten times or more. The chain has TRBV20-1 and TRBJ2-7; 10 nucleotides agree with TRBD2. There are 15 residues in the CDR3. Looked up from germline, CDR1 is DFQATT and CDR2 is SNEGSKA (reference sequence). Trimming took 1 base from V and 3 from J; bases not matched to a gene: 6. DNA of the CDR3: TGCAGTGCTAGAGGACAAGGACTAGCGGTCTACGAGCAGTACTTC. This sequence encodes CSARGQGLAVYEQYF.